This TCR beta chain originates from a study of CD8+CD57+ T cells in acquired aplastic anemia. Previously, flow cytometry had revealed CD8+CD57+ cell expansion in the patients chosen for sequencing. On this clonotype: The antigen remains undetermined.

The template used for profiling TCR beta VDJ and CDR3 was genomic DNA. TCRdb fed the reads into MiXCR, producing one record per CDR3 protein. The data contain over 150,000 distinct CDR3 sequences, 70% to 75% of them singletons. The CDR3 runs 14 residues. Per germline, CDR1 SQVTM and CDR2 ANQGSEA. The J segment lost 2 bases and the V segment lost 6 bases, leaving 7 bases of the junction unmatched. Broader study findings: No significant patient-versus-control difference appeared in CD8+ Simpson's diversity.

The sequencing input was sorted CD4+, CD8+, or CD8+CD57+ T cells (not recorded which) from PBMCs. The V gene is TRBV29-1, the J gene TRBJ2-7, with 10 bases that match TRBD1. This TCR came from a human donor with aplastic anemia. CDR3: CSVGGTGDAYEQYF. Here the CDR3 DNA reads TGCAGCGTGGGTGGGACAGGGGACGCCTACGAGCAGTACTTC.